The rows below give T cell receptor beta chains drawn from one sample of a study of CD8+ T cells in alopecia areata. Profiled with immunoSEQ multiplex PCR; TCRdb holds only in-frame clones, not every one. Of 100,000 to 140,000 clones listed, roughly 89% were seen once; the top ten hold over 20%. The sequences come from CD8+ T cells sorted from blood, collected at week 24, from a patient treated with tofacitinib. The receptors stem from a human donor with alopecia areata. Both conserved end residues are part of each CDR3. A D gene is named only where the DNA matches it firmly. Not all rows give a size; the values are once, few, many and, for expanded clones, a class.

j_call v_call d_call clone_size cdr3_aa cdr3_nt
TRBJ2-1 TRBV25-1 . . CASSEVRGGGVEQFF TGTGCCAGCAGTGAGGTCCGAGGGGGCGGGGTTGAGCAGTTCTTC
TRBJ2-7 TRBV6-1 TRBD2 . CASSDSRGLAGRGYEQYF TGTGCCAGCAGTGATTCGAGGGGACTAGCGGGGAGGGGGTACGAGCAGTACTTC
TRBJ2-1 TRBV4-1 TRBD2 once CASSLRLAAMYNEQFF TGCGCCAGCAGCCTCCGACTAGCGGCGATGTACAATGAGCAGTTCTTC
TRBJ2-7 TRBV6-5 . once CASTQGLYEQYF TGTGCCAGCACGCAGGGTCTCTACGAGCAGTACTTC
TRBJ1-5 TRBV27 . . CASSLSMGGQPQHF TGTGCCAGCAGTTTATCGATGGGGGGGCAGCCCCAGCATTTT
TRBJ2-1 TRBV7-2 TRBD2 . CASSLLAGAYNEQFF TGTGCCAGCAGCTTACTAGCGGGGGCTTACAATGAGCAGTTCTTC
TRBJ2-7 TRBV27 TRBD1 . CASSTRDSSYEQYF TGTGCCAGCAGTACCCGGGACAGCTCCTACGAGCAGTACTTC
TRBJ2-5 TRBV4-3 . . CASSQDLEGETQYF TGCGCCAGCAGCCAAGATCTGGAGGGAGAGACCCAGTACTTC
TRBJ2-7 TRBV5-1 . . CASSFSSYEQYF TGCGCCAGCAGCTTTTCGTCCTACGAGCAGTACTTC
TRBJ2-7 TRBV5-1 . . CASSLVGSYEQYF TGCGCCAGCAGCTTGGTGGGATCCTACGAGCAGTACTTC
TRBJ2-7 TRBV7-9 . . CASSLVALEGYEQYF TGTGCCAGCAGCTTAGTGGCTTTAGAGGGCTACGAGCAGTACTTC
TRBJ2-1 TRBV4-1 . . CASSQRASENNEQFF TGCGCCAGCAGCCAACGCGCTAGCGAGAACAATGAGCAGTTCTTC
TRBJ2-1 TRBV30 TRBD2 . CAWTGGGAVNEQFF TGTGCCTGGACTGGCGGGGGGGCCGTCAATGAGCAGTTCTTC
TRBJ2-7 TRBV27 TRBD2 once CASSSGTSGFYEQYF TGTGCCAGCAGTTCCGGGACTAGCGGGTTCTACGAGCAGTACTTC
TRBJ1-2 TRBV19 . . CASSPTETGGYTF TGTGCCAGTAGTCCGACAGAGACGGGAGGCTACACCTTC
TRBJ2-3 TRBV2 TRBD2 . CASSEEASGDTDTQYF TGTGCCAGCAGTGAAGAGGCTAGCGGGGACACAGATACGCAGTATTTT
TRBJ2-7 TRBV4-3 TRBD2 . CASSQEFRPSGRSYEQYF TGCGCCAGCAGCCAAGAGTTTCGGCCTAGCGGGCGGAGCTACGAGCAGTACTTC
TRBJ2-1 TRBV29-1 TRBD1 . CSFQGTGGNHEQFF TGCAGCTTCCAAGGGACAGGGGGCAACCATGAGCAGTTCTTC
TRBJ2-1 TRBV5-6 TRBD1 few CASSLAGQGYNEQFF TGTGCCAGCAGCTTGGCAGGACAGGGTTACAATGAGCAGTTCTTC
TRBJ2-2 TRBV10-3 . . CAISGKGFANTGELFF TGTGCCATCAGCGGAAAGGGGTTCGCGAACACCGGGGAGCTGTTTTTT
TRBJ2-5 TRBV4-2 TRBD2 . CASSQAAGGQETQYF TGTGCCAGCAGCCAAGCAGCGGGGGGCCAAGAGACCCAGTACTTC
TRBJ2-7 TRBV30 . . CAWSPSGYEQYF TGTGCCTGGAGTCCATCAGGGTACGAGCAGTACTTC
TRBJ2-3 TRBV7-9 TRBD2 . CASSLGTSGTDTQYF TGTGCCAGCAGCTTAGGGACTAGCGGCACAGATACGCAGTATTTT
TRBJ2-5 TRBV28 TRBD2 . CASSLPPSGGETQYF TGTGCCAGCAGTTTACCGCCTAGCGGGGGAGAGACCCAGTACTTC
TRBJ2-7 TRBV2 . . CASIDGAYEQYF TGTGCCAGCATCGACGGAGCCTACGAGCAGTACTTC
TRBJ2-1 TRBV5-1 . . CASSFMYNEQFF TGCGCCAGCAGCTTCATGTACAATGAGCAGTTCTTC
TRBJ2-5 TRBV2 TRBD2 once CASGEGRQQETQYF TGTGCCAGCGGGGAGGGTAGACAGCAAGAGACCCAGTACTTC
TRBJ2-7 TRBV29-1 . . CSVEDNQETYEQYF TGCAGCGTTGAAGATAATCAGGAAACCTACGAGCAGTACTTC
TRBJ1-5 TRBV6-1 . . CASSEGPYRYQPQHF TGTGCCAGCAGTGAAGGACCATATAGGTATCAGCCCCAGCATTTT
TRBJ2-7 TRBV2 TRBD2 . CASSESPMGGKYEQYF TGTGCCAGCAGTGAATCTCCCATGGGAGGGAAGTACGAGCAGTACTTC
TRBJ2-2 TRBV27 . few CASSPAAGELFF TGTGCCAGCAGTCCAGCCGCCGGGGAGCTGTTTTTT
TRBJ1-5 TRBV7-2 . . CASSFAGVGNQPQHF TGTGCCAGCAGCTTCGCCGGGGTCGGCAATCAGCCCCAGCATTTT
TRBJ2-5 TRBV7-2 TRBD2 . CASSLTSGALETQYF TGTGCCAGCAGCTTGACTAGCGGGGCTCTTGAGACCCAGTACTTC
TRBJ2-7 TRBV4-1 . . CASSQDKGQVYYEQYF TGCGCCAGCAGCCAAGATAAGGGGCAAGTGTACTACGAGCAGTACTTC
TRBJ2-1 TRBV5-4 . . CASSLAGHYFF TGTGCCAGCAGCTTGGCGGGACACTACTTCTTC
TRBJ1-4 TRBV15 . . CATSRERQRNEKLFF TGTGCCACCAGCAGAGAACGGCAGAGGAATGAAAAACTGTTTTTT
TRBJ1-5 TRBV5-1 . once CASSEGPGEPQHF TGCGCCAGCTCCGAGGGACCGGGGGAGCCCCAGCATTTT
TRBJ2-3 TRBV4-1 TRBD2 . CASSQQAGTDTQYF TGCGCCAGCAGCCAACAAGCGGGAACAGATACGCAGTATTTT
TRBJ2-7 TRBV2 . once CASNTGPSGEQYF TGTGCCAGCAATACGGGGCCATCGGGTGAGCAGTACTTC
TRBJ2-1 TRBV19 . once CASSLKGNEQFF TGTGCCAGTAGTTTGAAGGGGAATGAGCAGTTCTTC
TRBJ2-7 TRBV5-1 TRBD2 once CASSSLWTTQRGSSYEQYF TGCGCCAGCAGCTCACTGTGGACTACTCAGCGGGGGAGCTCCTACGAGCAGTACTTC
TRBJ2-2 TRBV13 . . CASSPHSTFTGELFF TGTGCCAGCAGCCCCCACTCTACTTTCACCGGGGAGCTGTTTTTT
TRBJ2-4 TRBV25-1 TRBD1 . CASSEGSGQGFAKNIQYF TGTGCCAGCAGTGAAGGTTCCGGACAGGGATTTGCCAAAAACATTCAGTACTTC
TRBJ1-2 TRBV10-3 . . CAISEGLAYGYTF TGTGCCATCAGTGAGGGACTAGCCTATGGCTACACCTTC
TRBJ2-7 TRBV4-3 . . CASSQDRGIEGEQYF TGCGCCAGCAGCCAAGATCGCGGCATCGAGGGCGAGCAGTACTTC
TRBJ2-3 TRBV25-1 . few CASSGVERDLTTDTQYF TGTGCCAGCAGTGGGGTGGAACGGGACTTAACCACAGATACGCAGTATTTT
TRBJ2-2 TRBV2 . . CASSEATGAGELFF TGTGCCAGCAGTGAAGCGACCGGCGCCGGGGAGCTGTTTTTT
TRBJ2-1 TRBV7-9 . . CASSGEKSYDNEQFF TGTGCCAGCAGCGGGGAGAAATCCTACGACAATGAGCAGTTCTTC
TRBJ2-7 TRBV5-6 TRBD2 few CASSSARENLYEQYF TGTGCCAGCAGTTCCGCGCGGGAGAACCTCTACGAGCAGTACTTC
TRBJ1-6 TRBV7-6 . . CASGTPDNSPLHF TGTGCCAGTGGGACACCAGATAATTCACCCCTCCACTTT
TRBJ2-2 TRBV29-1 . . CSVGELVPGELFF TGCAGCGTCGGGGAACTAGTGCCCGGGGAGCTGTTTTTT
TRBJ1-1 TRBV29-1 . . CSVERNTEAFF TGCAGCGTTGAGAGGAACACTGAAGCTTTCTTT
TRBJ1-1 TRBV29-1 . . CSVEVNTEAFF TGCAGCGTTGAGGTGAACACTGAAGCTTTCTTT
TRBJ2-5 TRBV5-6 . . CASSLMPGKETQYF TGTGCCAGCAGCTTGATGCCCGGTAAAGAGACCCAGTACTTC